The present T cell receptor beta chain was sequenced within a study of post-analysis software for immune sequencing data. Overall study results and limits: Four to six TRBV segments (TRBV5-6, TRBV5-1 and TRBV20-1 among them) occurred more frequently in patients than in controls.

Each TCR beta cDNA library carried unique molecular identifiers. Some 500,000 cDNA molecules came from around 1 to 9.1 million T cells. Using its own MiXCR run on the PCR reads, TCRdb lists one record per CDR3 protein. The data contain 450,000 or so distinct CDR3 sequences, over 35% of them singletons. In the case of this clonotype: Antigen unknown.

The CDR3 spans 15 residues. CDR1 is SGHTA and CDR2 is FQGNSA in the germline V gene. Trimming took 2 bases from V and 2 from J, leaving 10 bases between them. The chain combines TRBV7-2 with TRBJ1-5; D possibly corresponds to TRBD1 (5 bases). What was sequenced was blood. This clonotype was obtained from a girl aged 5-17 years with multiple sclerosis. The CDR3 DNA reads TGTGCCAGCAGCTTATACAGAGGGGGCAATCAGCCCCAGCATTTT. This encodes CASSLYRGGNQPQHF.